Included here is one T cell receptor beta chain sequence, with context. Its specificity is unknown. The sample is drawn from a study of shared clonotypes between healthy human individuals. J lost 1 base, V lost 5 bases, and 15 bases had no gene match. There are 18 residues in the CDR3. CDR1 is LNHDA and CDR2 is SQIVND in the germline V gene (reference sequence). Sorted-subset replicate PCRs used about 0.2 ug of genomic DNA. This amount corresponded to some 30,000 T cell genomes. Using immunoSEQ multiplex PCR, the repertoire was profiled, and TCRdb retains in-frame clones only, with some absent. The sample has approximately 2.5 million clones; 80% to 95% are singletons. Findings and limits, study-wide: Researchers found naive subsets generally carried larger estimated richness than memory subsets.

This TCR came from a man aged 18 to 30 in good health. Some clones in this sample may be carry-over from other donors' samples. Sequencing was performed on naive CD4+ T cells from PBMCs. The subset: CD45RA+ positively selected. The genes are TRBV19 and TRBJ2-7, with 9 bases aligning to TRBD1. The CDR3 bases are TGTGCCAGTAGTCGCTCAGGGGACAGGGTATATCAGTCCTACGAGCAGTACTTC. It codes for CASSRSGDRVYQSYEQYF. Based on the CDR3 plus reference TRBV19 and TRBJ2-7, the full variable domain is DGGITQSPKYLFRKEGQNVTLSCEQNLNHDAMYWYRQDPGQGLRLIYYSQIVNDFQKGDIAEGYSVSREKKESFPLTVTSAQKNPTAFYLCASSRSGDRVYQSYEQYFGPGTRLTVT.